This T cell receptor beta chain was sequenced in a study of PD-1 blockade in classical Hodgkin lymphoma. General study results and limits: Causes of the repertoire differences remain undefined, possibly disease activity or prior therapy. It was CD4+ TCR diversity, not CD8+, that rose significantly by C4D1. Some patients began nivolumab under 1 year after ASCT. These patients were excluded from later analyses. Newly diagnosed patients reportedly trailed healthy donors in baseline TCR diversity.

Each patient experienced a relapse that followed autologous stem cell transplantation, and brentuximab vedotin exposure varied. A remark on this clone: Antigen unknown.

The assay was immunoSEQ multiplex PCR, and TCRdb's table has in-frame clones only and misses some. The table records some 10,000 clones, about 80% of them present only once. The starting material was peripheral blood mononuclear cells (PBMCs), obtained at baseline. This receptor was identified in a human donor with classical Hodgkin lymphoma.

The DNA for the CDR3 is TGTGCCAGCAGCCCAGCTAAGAACACTGAAGCTTTCTTT. Translation: CASSPAKNTEAFF. The chain joins TRBV14 to TRBJ1-1; D call uncertain. This CDR3 has 13 residues. Per the germline V gene, CDR1 is SGHDN and CDR2 is FVKESK. V lost 4 bases and J 1 base, leaving 7 bases between the germline ends.